The sequence of this T cell receptor (beta chain) was determined in a study of T cell responses to AZD1222 COVID-19 vaccine. Study overall: Pooling of second doses given at about 4 or about 12 weeks was done.

The CDR3 runs to 14 residues. The junction had 2 bases not matched to a gene; V was cut back by 3 bases and J by 2 bases. The V gene's germline CDR1 is MNHNS and CDR2 SASEGT. To note about this clone: What it binds is unknown.

Notes on the study in general: Spike was spanned by vaccine-associated CD4 TCRs, which were dominant at 160-218 and 743-854.

The table came from immunoSEQ multiplex PCR; TCRdb's copy has only in-frame clones and leaves some out. The table lists 100,000 or so clones, roughly 87% of them singletons, with more than 4.5% in the top ten. The specimen was peripheral blood, collected on day 0 of AZD1222 vaccination. The origin of this receptor is an adult in good health. The V call is TRBV6-1, the J call TRBJ2-7; 9 nucleotides align to TRBD1. CDR3 nucleotides: TGTGCCAGCAGTGAGACAGGGGGAACCTACGAGCAGTACTTC. Its protein is CASSETGGTYEQYF.